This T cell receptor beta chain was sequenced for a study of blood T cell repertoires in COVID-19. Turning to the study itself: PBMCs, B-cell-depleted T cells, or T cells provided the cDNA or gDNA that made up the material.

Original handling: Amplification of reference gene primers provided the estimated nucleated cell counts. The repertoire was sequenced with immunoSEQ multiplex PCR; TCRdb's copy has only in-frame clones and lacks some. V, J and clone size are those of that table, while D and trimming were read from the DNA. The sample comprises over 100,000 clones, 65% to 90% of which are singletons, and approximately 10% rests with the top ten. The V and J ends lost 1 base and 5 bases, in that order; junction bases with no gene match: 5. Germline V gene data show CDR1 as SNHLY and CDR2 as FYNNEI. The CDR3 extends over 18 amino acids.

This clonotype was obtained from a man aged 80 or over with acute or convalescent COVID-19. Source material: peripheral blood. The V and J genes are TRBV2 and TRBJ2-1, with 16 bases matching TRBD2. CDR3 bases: TGTGCCAGCAGTGAAGGAGGGACTAGCGGGAGGGCTAACAATGAGCAGTTCTTC. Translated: CASSEGGTSGRANNEQFF.